Listed below are T cell receptor beta chains from one sample, sequenced in a study of CD8+ T cells in alopecia areata. Assay: immunoSEQ multiplex PCR; the TCRdb copy retains only in-frame clones and omits some. Here the sample spans 100,000 to 150,000 clones, about 57% being singletons. The sequencing here drew on CD4+ T cells sorted from blood, taken at week 0. These receptor sequences come from a human donor with alopecia areata. Both conserved end residues are part of each CDR3.

J: TRBJ2-2
length: 16
V: TRBV5-1
CDR3: CASSLAGQGGTGELFF

J: TRBJ2-1
length: 16
V: TRBV23-1
CDR3: CASSHLDRGQHNEQFF

J: TRBJ2-7
length: 15
V: TRBV7-2
CDR3: CASSSQRDRLAEQYF

J: TRBJ2-1
length: 12
V: TRBV30
CDR3: CAWSEAGREQFF

J: TRBJ2-2
length: 15
V: TRBV4-3
CDR3: CASSPGTGGTGELFF

J: TRBJ1-1
length: 13
V: TRBV6-6
CDR3: CASSGQGFTEAFF

J: TRBJ2-1
length: 11
V: TRBV30
CDR3: CAWSVLGEQFF

J: NA
length: 13
V: TRBV7-2
CDR3: CASSALRGYEQYF

J: TRBJ1-4
length: 14
V: TRBV7-2
CDR3: CASSRDRGREKLFF

J: TRBJ1-6
length: 15
V: TRBV7-2
CDR3: CASSTGGLGNSPLHF

J: TRBJ2-7
length: 16
V: TRBV5-4
CDR3: CASSLPRGGRAREQYF

J: TRBJ1-2
length: 17
V: TRBV5-4
CDR3: CASRSDRGLLSNYGYTF

J: TRBJ2-5
length: 13
V: TRBV5-1
CDR3: CASGPGTGETQYF